This T cell receptor (beta chain) was recovered during a study of blood T cell repertoires in COVID-19. This clone was observed a single time. J lost 4 bases, V lost 4 bases, and 9 bases had no gene match. The CDR3 covers 16 residues. Looked up from germline, CDR1 is KGHDR and CDR2 is SFDVKD. In the study's own analysis: For nucleated cells, counts were estimated from reference gene primer amplification. Clones were sequenced by immunoSEQ multiplex PCR, and TCRdb holds only the in-frame ones, with some missing. V and J calls and clone size are those listed in that table; D and trimming were worked out from the DNA. In the table there are about 250,000 clones, nearly 90% of which are singletons.

This clonotype originated in a woman in her 30s with acute or convalescent COVID-19. The chain links TRBV24-1 to TRBJ2-1; 7 nucleotides match TRBD2. Sequencing was performed on peripheral blood. CDR3 DNA sequence: TGTGCCACCAGTGACACTCTAGCGGAGCCTTACAATGAGCAGTTCTTC. Translation gives CATSDTLAEPYNEQFF.